What follows are 30 T cell receptor beta chains derived from one specimen sequenced in a study of CD8 T cells in Susac syndrome. RNA, at roughly 0.5 to 1 ug, was reverse transcribed with random hexamers. TCRdb used MiXCR to reprocess the immunoSEQ multiplex PCR reads, holding one entry per CDR3 protein. The data contain over 95,000 distinct CDR3 sequences, about nine tenths of them singletons. Sequencing was carried out using CD4+ T cells from PBMCs. Every receptor here comes from a human donor in good health.

The chain has TRBV5-4 and TRBJ2-6, with 7 bases fitting TRBD2. The CDR3 covers 18 residues. The V gene end was trimmed by 0 bases and the J gene end by 0 bases; junction bases not matched to a gene: 6. From germline, CDR1 is SGHNT and CDR2 YYREEE (reference sequence). The CDR3 DNA follows: TGTGCCAGCAGCTTGGACGGGGGACTATTCTCTGGGGCCAACGTCCTGACTTTC. Translation gives CASSLDGGLFSGANVLTF.

This rearrangement joins TRBV7-9 to TRBJ2-7, with D possibly being TRBD1 (6 bases). CDR3 length: 14 residues. Trimming took 5 bases from V and 2 from J, leaving 13 bases between them. Germline V gene sequence: CDR1 SEHNR, CDR2 FQNEAQ (reference sequence). Here the CDR3 DNA reads TGTGCCAGCAGCCCCCAGGGGAACCCCTACGAGCAGTACTTC. Its translation: CASSPQGNPYEQYF.

The chain joins TRBV5-6 to TRBJ1-2; 7 bases match TRBD1. J gave up 4 bases and V 4 bases, and 4 bases lay outside the gene matches. Germline-derived CDR1 and CDR2 are SGHDT and YYEEEE. This CDR3 region has 13 residues. DNA for the CDR3: TGTGCCAGCAGCCCGACAGGGTTCTATGGCTACACCTTC. It yields the protein CASSPTGFYGYTF.

The chain joins TRBV14 to TRBJ1-1, with TRBD1 matching 8 bases. J lost 5 bases, V lost 3 bases, and 11 bases had no gene match. The CDR3 covers 16 residues. Germline V lookup: CDR1 SGHDN, CDR2 FVKESK. For the CDR3, the DNA is TGTGCCAGCAGCCAGATAGGGACAGGCCTTAGGACTGAAGCTTTCTTT. This translates into CASSQIGTGLRTEAFF.

This rearrangement joins TRBV30 to TRBJ2-7; 10 positions agree with TRBD2. Germline V gene lookup returns CDR1 GTSNPN and CDR2 SVGIG (reference sequence). With V trimmed by 3 bases and J by 4 bases, 3 bases remained unmatched. This CDR3 spans 13 amino acids. The chain's CDR3 is CAWRTSGAYEQYF. The DNA for the CDR3 is TGTGCCTGGAGAACTAGCGGGGCATACGAGCAGTACTTC.

The chain links TRBV27 to TRBJ1-2, with 8 bases fitting TRBD1. V shed 3 bases, J shed 6 bases, and the junction held 3 bases outside the gene matches. The CDR3 loop spans 13 amino acids. The germline V gene has CDR1 MNHEY and CDR2 SMNVEV (reference sequence). The CDR3 DNA is TGTGCCAGCAGTTTTGCAGGGGGCGATGGCTACACCTTC. The encoded protein is CASSFAGGDGYTF.

The V and J genes are TRBV3-1 and TRBJ2-2; the D call may be TRBD1 or TRBD2 (6 bases each). The CDR3 length is 18 residues. In germline, CDR1 is LGHDT, CDR2 YNNKEL (reference sequence). Trimming took 0 bases from V and 5 from J, leaving 19 bases between them. The CDR3 region has the DNA TGTGCCAGCAGCCAAGAGGCCGGAGGGGGTGGCCGAACCGGGGAGCTGTTTTTT. Translating gives CASSQEAGGGGRTGELFF.

Details on this clonotype: The junction differs from germline at one of its ends, possibly a read error. The gene calls are TRBV29-1 and TRBJ1-3; TRBD1 is a possible D gene (6 bases). The CDR3 contains 13 residues. Germline values: CDR1 SQVTM, CDR2 ANQGSEA. The CDR3 loop is CCVSDSSGNTIYF. The CDR3 region has the DNA TGCTGCGTTTCGGACAGCTCTGGAAACACCATATATTTT.

The chain links TRBV4-3 to TRBJ1-3, with D unclear. This CDR3 comprises 13 residues. Trimming stripped 0 bases from V and 6 bases from J, with 6 bases between. The germline gives CDR1 LGHNA, CDR2 YSLEER. CDR3 nucleotide sequence: TGCGCCAGCAGCCAAGAGACGGAAAACACCATATATTTT. Protein sequence: CASSQETENTIYF.

The chain combines TRBV29-1 with TRBJ2-3; D is undetermined. Germline-derived CDR1 and CDR2 are SQVTM and ANQGSEA. CDR3 length equals 12 residues. V lost 2 bases and J 2 bases, leaving 5 bases between the germline ends. The CDR3: CSVEPYTDTQYF. CDR3 sequence (DNA): TGCAGCGTTGAACCCTACACAGATACGCAGTATTTT.

The chain joins TRBV3-1 to TRBJ1-1; D is undetermined. Trimming shortened V by 1 base and J by 5 bases, and 11 bases separated the two germline ends. The CDR3 is made up of 14 amino acids. Germline V gives CDR1 LGHDT, CDR2 YNNKEL (reference sequence). CDR3 DNA: TGTGCCAGCAGCCAAGGAGACCGAAGAACTGAAGCTTTCTTT. Translated, it gives CASSQGDRRTEAFF.

The chain combines TRBV29-1 with TRBJ1-1; D gene uncertain. CDR1 and CDR2 from the germline V gene are SQVTM and ANQGSEA. The CDR3 runs to 12 residues. V was trimmed by 7 bases and J by 4 bases, leaving 13 bases between them. DNA of the CDR3: TGCAGCGCCTCGGGATATAGCACTGAAGCTTTCTTT. Translation gives CSASGYSTEAFF.

The J gene is TRBJ2-2, the V gene TRBV9, with TRBD2 identical over 11 bases. This CDR3 comprises 16 residues. CDR1 is SGDLS and CDR2 is YYNGEE in the germline V gene. The ends lost 0 bases at V and 5 bases at J; junction bases unmatched: 3. Here the CDR3 DNA reads TGTGCCAGCAGCGTAGCTACTAGCGGGAGAACCGGGGAGCTGTTTTTT. It translates to CASSVATSGRTGELFF.

This clonotype was counted once. The V gene is TRBV3-1, the J gene TRBJ2-1; 12 bases agree with TRBD1. The CDR3 length is 17 residues. J lost 9 bases, V lost 4 bases, and 13 bases had no gene match. CDR1 and CDR2 (germline): LGHDT, YNNKEL (reference sequence). The chain's CDR3 is CASSPPVWDRGRGEQFF. The CDR3 DNA is TGTGCCAGCAGCCCCCCGGTTTGGGACAGGGGGCGCGGTGAGCAGTTCTTC.

The chain is built from TRBV7-2 and TRBJ2-5; D not certain. V lost 1 base to trimming and J lost 4 bases, with 13 bases between them. The germline gives CDR1 SGHTA, CDR2 FQGNSA. There are 15 residues in the CDR3. Here the CDR3 reads CASSLGQLGGETQYF. Here the CDR3 DNA reads TGTGCCAGCAGCTTAGGGCAGCTCGGCGGAGAGACCCAGTACTTC. The variable domain in full, completed from reference TRBV7-2 and TRBJ2-5, reads GAGVSQSPSNKVTEKGKDVELRCDPISGHTALYWYRQSLGQGLEFLIYFQGNSAPDKSGLPSDRFSAERTGGSVSTLTIQRTQQEDSAVYLCASSLGQLGGETQYFGPGTRLLVL.

This clonotype was recorded only once. The CDR3 here is CASSIGGVDNEQFF. For the CDR3, the DNA is TGTGCCAGTAGTATAGGGGGAGTAGACAATGAGCAGTTCTTC. This chain joins TRBV19 and TRBJ2-1, with D maybe TRBD2 (5 bases). CDR3 length equals 14 residues. Germline CDR1 and CDR2: LNHDA and SQIVND (reference sequence). V was clipped by 1 base and J by 5 bases, with 9 bases between them.

The rearrangement links TRBV6-1 to TRBJ1-1; TRBD1 agrees at 9 bases. With V trimmed by 4 bases and J by 4 bases, 4 bases remained unmatched. The CDR3 consists of 14 residues. Germline V CDR1 and CDR2: MNHNS, SASEGT. In DNA form, the CDR3 reads TGTGCCAGCAGTGTACAGGGGGCTGGCACTGAAGCTTTCTTT. Translating gives CASSVQGAGTEAFF.

V and J are TRBV23-1 and TRBJ2-7, with D possibly being TRBD1 (6 bases). TRBV23-1 is flagged as an ORF with uncertain function. The CDR3 spans 18 residues. Trimming cost V 0 bases and J 3 bases, with 21 bases left between them. The CDR3 sequence: CASSQSGLYRVGFYEQYF. In DNA, the CDR3 is TGCGCCAGCAGTCAATCTGGATTGTACAGGGTAGGGTTCTACGAGCAGTACTTC.

The genes are TRBV20-1 and TRBJ1-6, with TRBD1 matching 8 bases. The CDR3 covers 14 residues. Germline CDR1 is DFQATT and CDR2 is SNEGSKA (reference sequence). Trimming at V came to 6 bases and at J to 3 bases, leaving 4 bases not matched to a gene. CDR3 region: CSAADRVYNSPLHF. The CDR3 DNA reads as TGCAGTGCCGCGGACAGGGTCTATAATTCACCCCTCCACTTT.

The chain couples TRBV7-2 to TRBJ1-6; a possible D gene is TRBD1 (5 bases). Per the germline V gene, CDR1 is SGHTA and CDR2 is FQGNSA. This CDR3 is built from 15 residues. Trimming left V 2 bases short and J 10 bases short, with 15 bases between. The CDR3 loop reads CASSLWRRVLSPLHF. The CDR3 DNA sequence: TGTGCCAGCAGCTTATGGCGCAGGGTACTCTCACCCCTCCACTTT.

The gene calls are TRBV10-3 and TRBJ2-5, with D possibly TRBD2 on 6 matching bases. V was pared by 8 bases and J by 6 bases, with 13 bases between. The CDR3 loop spans 12 amino acids. The germline V gene has CDR1 ENHRY and CDR2 SYGVKD. For the CDR3, the DNA is TGTGCCATCGGGCCGGGGGAGCAGACCCAGTACTTC. Protein product: CAIGPGEQTQYF.

This clonotype was seen just once. This chain joins TRBV7-9 and TRBJ1-5; 8 nucleotides agree with TRBD1. V dropped 4 bases and J dropped 1; count of bases not matched to a gene: 9. CDR1 and CDR2 from the germline V gene are SEHNR and FQNEAQ (reference sequence). CDR3 size: 17 residues. The CDR3 protein is CASSSTGVGLSNQPQHF. The CDR3 coding sequence is TGTGCCAGCAGCTCGACAGGGGTAGGATTGAGCAATCAGCCCCAGCATTTT.

The rearrangement uses TRBV29-1 and TRBJ1-1, with D perhaps TRBD1 (5 bases). V was cut by 5 bases and J by 0 bases, with 13 bases left in between. The CDR3 length is 14 residues. The germline V gene has CDR1 SQVTM and CDR2 ANQGSEA. CDR3 bases: TGCAGCGTTATGGGACGGTTGATGAACACTGAAGCTTTCTTT. Protein product: CSVMGRLMNTEAFF.

The chain uses TRBV4-2 and TRBJ1-1, with a possible D match to TRBD1 (6 bases). Germline-derived CDR1 and CDR2 are LGHNA and YNFKEQ. This CDR3 has 16 residues. The V and J ends lost 4 bases and 8 bases respectively, with 23 bases between them. The CDR3 DNA sequence: TGTGCCAGCAGCCTCCCCGGGGGCTTTACCGAGGGAGAAGCTTTCTTT. Its protein is CASSLPGGFTEGEAFF.

This chain joins TRBV5-1 and TRBJ1-1; D is uncertain. Trimming took 0 bases from V and 14 from J, leaving 14 bases between them. The CDR3 consists of 12 residues. CDR1 SGHRS and CDR2 YFSETQ come from the germline V gene. This chain's CDR3 is CASSLDRRRIFF. The CDR3 bases are TGCGCCAGCAGCTTGGACAGAAGAAGGATCTTCTTT.

This chain uses TRBV3-1 with TRBJ1-1; a possible D gene is TRBD1 (6 bases). The CDR3 length is 14 residues. CDR1 and CDR2 (germline): LGHDT, YNNKEL (reference sequence). Trimming took 2 bases from V and 1 from J, leaving 8 bases between them. The DNA of the CDR3 is TGTGCCAGCAGCCAAAGACAGGAGAACACTGAAGCTTTCTTT. It encodes CASSQRQENTEAFF. The full variable domain, completed using reference TRBV3-1 and TRBJ1-1, is DTAVSQTPKYLVTQMGNDKSIKCEQNLGHDTMYWYKQDSKKFLKIMFSYNNKELIINETVPNRFSPKSPDKAHLNLHINSLELGDSAVYFCASSQRQENTEAFFGQGTRLTVV.

This clonotype was seen once. V usage is TRBV14 and J usage is TRBJ2-5, with D hard to call. The germline V and J ends were trimmed by 3 bases and 2 bases, with 10 bases remaining between them. Germline values: CDR1 SGHDN, CDR2 FVKESK. The CDR3 covers 14 residues. CDR3 coding DNA: TGTGCCAGCAGCCACAAGCAGCTACAAGAGACCCAGTACTTC. Its translation: CASSHKQLQETQYF.

The CDR3 is CASSLGLGWGLYEQYF. The CDR3, as DNA: TGTGCCAGCAGCTTGGGGCTTGGTTGGGGCCTCTACGAGCAGTACTTC. The rearrangement joins TRBV7-9 to TRBJ2-7, with D tentatively TRBD1 (5 bases). V shed 3 bases and J shed 3 bases, with 18 bases lying between them. The CDR3 totals 16 residues. Per the germline V gene, CDR1 is SEHNR and CDR2 is FQNEAQ (reference sequence). The full variable domain, with the rest looked up from reference TRBV7-9 and TRBJ2-7, is DTGVSQNPRHKITKRGQNVTFRCDPISEHNRLYWYRQTLGQGPEFLTYFQNEAQLEKSRLLSDRFSAERPKGSFSTLEIQRTEQGDSAMYLCASSLGLGWGLYEQYFGPGTRLTVT.

The chain links TRBV4-2 to TRBJ2-6, with unresolved D. The V gene's germline CDR1 is LGHNA and CDR2 YNFKEQ. The CDR3 has 16 amino acids. Trimming cost V 2 bases and J 2 bases, with 10 bases left between them. CDR3 loop: CASSQLSGPGANVLTF. The CDR3 DNA is TGTGCCAGCAGCCAATTGTCCGGGCCTGGGGCCAACGTCCTGACTTTC.

The V call is TRBV5-1, the J call TRBJ1-3; TRBD1 is a possible D gene (5 bases). Germline loops: CDR1 SGHRS, CDR2 YFSETQ. The CDR3 has 17 amino acids. Deletions cut 4 bases from V and 0 bases from J, with 17 bases between. This CDR3 is CASSASPGGSSGNTIYF. The CDR3 region has the DNA TGCGCCAGCAGCGCCTCACCCGGGGGATCCTCTGGAAACACCATATATTTT.